This T cell receptor (beta chain) was retrieved from a study of T cell repertoires in cytomegalovirus infection. Overall study context: Indications of both CMV infection and matching HLA type were provided by public TCR beta signatures. Findings and limits, study-wide: Within the response measured ex vivo, HLA-C-restricted CMV-specific TCR beta clonotypes were dominant. Summed frequency of shared TCR beta families picked out CMV carriers who also had the relevant HLA.

Germline CDR1 is MNHEY and CDR2 is SVGEGT. The length of the CDR3 is 16 residues. V was trimmed by 5 bases and J by 3 bases, leaving 18 bases between them. TCRdb processed the reads anew with MiXCR; each CDR3 protein has one entry. Among 230,000 or so distinct CDR3 sequences, approximately 17% were seen once, and the ten largest hold roughly 45%. For this clonotype: Its antigen remains unidentified.

The source is a human donor in good health (CMV status not recorded). Some clones in this sample may be carry-over from other donors' samples. The gene calls are TRBV6-2 or TRBV6-3 and TRBJ2-3; TRBD1 is a possible D gene (5 bases). The sequenced sample was CD8+ T cells from PBMCs. The CDR3 loop reads CASSPTGRAWTDTQYF. CDR3 sequence (DNA): TGTGCCAGCAGTCCCACCGGCAGGGCCTGGACAGATACGCAGTATTTT.